This TCR beta chain was found in a study of blood T cells in healthy people across ages. Study-wide points: The study found more naive CD4+ cells and higher diversity in long-lived than aged donors.

For this clonotype: As yet, its antigen is unknown.

A second PCR, run for roughly 7 to 12 cycles, used a sample-barcoded 5' primer plus a J-beta primer mix. From the 5' RACE reads, TCRdb called clonotypes with MiXCR, one entry per CDR3 protein. The data contain about 2 million distinct CDR3 sequences, about 49% of them singletons. The CDR3 consists of 16 residues. In germline, CDR1 is SGHTA, CDR2 FQGNSA. The V and J ends lost 1 base and 7 bases respectively, with 19 bases between them. The sample consisted of blood. J is TRBJ1-2 and V is TRBV7-2, with D tentatively TRBD1 (5 bases). This clonotype was obtained from a woman aged 40 to 50 in good health. The CDR3 is CASSLVQTERGGGYTF. The CDR3 nucleotides read TGTGCCAGCAGCTTAGTTCAAACAGAGAGGGGCGGTGGCTACACCTTC. The complete variable domain, with remaining parts taken from reference TRBV7-2 and TRBJ1-2, reads GAGVSQSPSNKVTEKGKDVELRCDPISGHTALYWYRQSLGQGLEFLIYFQGNSAPDKSGLPSDRFSAERTGGSVSTLTIQRTQQEDSAVYLCASSLVQTERGGGYTFGSGTRLTVV.